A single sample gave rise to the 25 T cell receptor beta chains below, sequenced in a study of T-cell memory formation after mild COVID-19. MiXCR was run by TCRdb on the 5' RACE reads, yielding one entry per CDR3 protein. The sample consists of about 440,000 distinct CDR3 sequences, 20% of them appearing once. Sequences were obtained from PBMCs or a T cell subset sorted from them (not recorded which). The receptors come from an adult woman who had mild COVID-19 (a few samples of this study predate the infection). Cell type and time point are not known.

DNA of the CDR3: TGCAGCGTTGAAGCGCCGGGACACCTCTCCTACGAGCAGTACTTC. Residues: CSVEAPGHLSYEQYF. This chain uses TRBV29-1 with TRBJ2-7; a possible D gene is TRBD1 (6 bases). Germline CDR1 is SQVTM and CDR2 is ANQGSEA. Trimming pared 1 base from V and 0 bases from J, leaving 13 bases between. This CDR3 has 15 residues.

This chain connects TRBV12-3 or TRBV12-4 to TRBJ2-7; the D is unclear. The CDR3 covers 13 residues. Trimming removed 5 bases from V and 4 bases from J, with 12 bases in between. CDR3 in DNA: TGTGCCAGCAGTACGAACGACCGGTACGAGCAGTACTTC. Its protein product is CASSTNDRYEQYF.

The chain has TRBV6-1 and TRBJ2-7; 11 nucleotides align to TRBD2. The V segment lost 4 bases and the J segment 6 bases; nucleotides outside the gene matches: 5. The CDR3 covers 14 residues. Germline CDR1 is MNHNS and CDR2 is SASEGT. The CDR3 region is CASSVAGGPREQYF. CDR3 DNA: TGTGCCAGCAGTGTAGCGGGAGGGCCCCGCGAGCAGTACTTC.

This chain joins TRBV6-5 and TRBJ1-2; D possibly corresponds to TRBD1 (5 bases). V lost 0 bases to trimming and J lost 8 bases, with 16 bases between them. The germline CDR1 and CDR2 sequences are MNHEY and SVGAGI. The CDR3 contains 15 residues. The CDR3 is CASSYSTAGIGGYTF. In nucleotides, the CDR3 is TGTGCCAGCAGTTACTCGACAGCAGGAATAGGGGGCTACACCTTC.

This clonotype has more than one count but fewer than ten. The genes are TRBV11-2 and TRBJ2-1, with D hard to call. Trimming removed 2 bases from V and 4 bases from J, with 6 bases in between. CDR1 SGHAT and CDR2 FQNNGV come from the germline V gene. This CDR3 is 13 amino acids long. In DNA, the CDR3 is TGTGCCAGCAGCTTAATTGCATACAATGAGCAGTTCTTC. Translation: CASSLIAYNEQFF.

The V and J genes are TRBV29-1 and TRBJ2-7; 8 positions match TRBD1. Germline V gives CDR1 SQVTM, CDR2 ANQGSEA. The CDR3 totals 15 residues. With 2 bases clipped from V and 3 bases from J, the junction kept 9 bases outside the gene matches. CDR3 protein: CSVEWSGTGNYEQYF. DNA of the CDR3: TGCAGCGTTGAATGGTCGGGGACAGGAAACTACGAGCAGTACTTC.

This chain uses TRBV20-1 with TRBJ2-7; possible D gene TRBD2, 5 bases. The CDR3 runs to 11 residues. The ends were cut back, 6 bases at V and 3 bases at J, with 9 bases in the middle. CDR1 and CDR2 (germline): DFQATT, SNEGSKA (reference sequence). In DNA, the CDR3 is TGCAGTGCCGAGGGTGGCTACGAGCAGTACTTC. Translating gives CSAEGGYEQYF.

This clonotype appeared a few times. For the CDR3, the DNA is TGTGCCAGCAGCGTAATACGGAGGGAGAGAGGCTACACCTTC. Encoded protein: CASSVIRRERGYTF. The chain joins TRBV9 to TRBJ1-2; the D is unclear. The CDR3 is made up of 14 amino acids. Trimming pared 1 base from V and 8 bases from J, leaving 15 bases between. Per germline, CDR1 SGDLS and CDR2 YYNGEE.

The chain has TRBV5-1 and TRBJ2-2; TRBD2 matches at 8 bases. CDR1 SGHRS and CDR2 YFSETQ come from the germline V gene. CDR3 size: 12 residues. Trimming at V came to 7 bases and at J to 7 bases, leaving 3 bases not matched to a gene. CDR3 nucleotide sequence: TGCGCCAGCCGGGAGGGAATCGGGGAGCTGTTTTTT. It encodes CASREGIGELFF.

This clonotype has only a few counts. The CDR3 region has the DNA TGTGCCAGCAGTGAGGTGGGGAGCAATCAGCCCCAGCATTTT. This translates into CASSEVGSNQPQHF. This rearrangement joins TRBV2 to TRBJ1-5; D unclear. The CDR3 is 14 amino acids. Germline CDR1 and CDR2: SNHLY and FYNNEI. Trimming cost V 3 bases and J 1 base, with 7 bases left between them.

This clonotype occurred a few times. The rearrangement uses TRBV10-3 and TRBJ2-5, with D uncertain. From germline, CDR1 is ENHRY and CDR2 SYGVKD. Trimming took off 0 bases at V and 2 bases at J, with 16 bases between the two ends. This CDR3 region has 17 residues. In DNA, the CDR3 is TGTGCCATCAGTGAGTCAGTAGCACTACCGATACAAGAGACCCAGTACTTC. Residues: CAISESVALPIQETQYF.

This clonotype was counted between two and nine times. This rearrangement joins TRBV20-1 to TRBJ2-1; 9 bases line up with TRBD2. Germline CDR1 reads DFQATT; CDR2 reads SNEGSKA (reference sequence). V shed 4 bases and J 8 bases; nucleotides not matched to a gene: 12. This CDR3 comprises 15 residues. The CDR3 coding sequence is TGCAGTGCTACCTTACCACTAGCGGGTCGTCATGAGCAGTTCTTC. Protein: CSATLPLAGRHEQFF.

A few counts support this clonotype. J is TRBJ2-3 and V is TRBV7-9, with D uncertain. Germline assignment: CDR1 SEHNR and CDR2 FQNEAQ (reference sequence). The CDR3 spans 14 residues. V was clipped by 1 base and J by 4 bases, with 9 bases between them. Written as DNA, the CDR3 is TGTGCCAGCAGCTTAGAGCAGAAGGCAGATACGCAGTATTTT. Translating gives CASSLEQKADTQYF. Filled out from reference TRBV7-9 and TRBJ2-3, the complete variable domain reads DTGVSQNPRHKITKRGQNVTFRCDPISEHNRLYWYRQTLGQGPEFLTYFQNEAQLEKSRLLSDRFSAERPKGSFSTLEIQRTEQGDSAMYLCASSLEQKADTQYFGPGTRLTVL.

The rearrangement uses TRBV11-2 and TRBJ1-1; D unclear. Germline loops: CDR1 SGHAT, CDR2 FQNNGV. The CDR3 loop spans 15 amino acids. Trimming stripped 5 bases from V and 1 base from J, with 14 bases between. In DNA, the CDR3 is TGTGCCAGCAGCCTCGGCCCCGCCAAGAACACTGAAGCTTTCTTT. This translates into CASSLGPAKNTEAFF.

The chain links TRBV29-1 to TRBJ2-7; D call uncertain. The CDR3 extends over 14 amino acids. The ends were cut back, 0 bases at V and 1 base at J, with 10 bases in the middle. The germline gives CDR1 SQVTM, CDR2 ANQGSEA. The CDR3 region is CSVEDPRASYEQYF. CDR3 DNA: TGCAGCGTTGAAGACCCCAGAGCGTCCTACGAGCAGTACTTC.

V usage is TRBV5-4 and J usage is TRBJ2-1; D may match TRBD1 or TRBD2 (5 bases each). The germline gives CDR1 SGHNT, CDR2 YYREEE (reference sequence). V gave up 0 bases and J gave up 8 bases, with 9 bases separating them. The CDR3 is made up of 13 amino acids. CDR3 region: CASSLVGDDEQFF. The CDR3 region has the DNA TGTGCCAGCAGCTTGGTGGGGGATGATGAGCAGTTCTTC.

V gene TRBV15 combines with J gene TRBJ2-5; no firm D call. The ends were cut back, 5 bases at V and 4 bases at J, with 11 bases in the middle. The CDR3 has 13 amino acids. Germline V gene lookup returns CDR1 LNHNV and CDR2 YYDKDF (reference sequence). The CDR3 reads CATSRGTRETQYF. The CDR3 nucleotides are TGTGCCACCAGCCGAGGAACCAGAGAGACCCAGTACTTC.

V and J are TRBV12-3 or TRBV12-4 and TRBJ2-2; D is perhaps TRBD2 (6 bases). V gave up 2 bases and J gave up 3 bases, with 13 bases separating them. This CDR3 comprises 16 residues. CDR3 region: CASSLPTRRYTGELFF. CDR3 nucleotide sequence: TGTGCCAGCAGTTTACCGACTAGGAGATACACCGGGGAGCTGTTTTTT.

Here the CDR3 DNA reads TGCAGCGTTGAAGATGGCTATACGCAGTATTTT. The encoded protein is CSVEDGYTQYF. The J gene is TRBJ2-3, the V gene TRBV29-1; D remains ambiguous. Looked up from germline, CDR1 is SQVTM and CDR2 is ANQGSEA. This CDR3 comprises 11 residues. Between the trimmed V and J ends, which lost 0 bases and 7 bases, there was a span of 5 bases.

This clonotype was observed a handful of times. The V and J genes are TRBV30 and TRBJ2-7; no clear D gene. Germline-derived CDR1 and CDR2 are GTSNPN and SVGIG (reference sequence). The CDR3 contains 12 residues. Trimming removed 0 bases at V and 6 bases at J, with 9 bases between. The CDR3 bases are TGTGCCTGGAGTGTAGTAGGGTTCGAGCAGTACTTC. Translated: CAWSVVGFEQYF. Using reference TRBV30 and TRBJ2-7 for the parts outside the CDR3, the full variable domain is SQTIHQWPATLVQPVGSPLSLECTVEGTSNPNLYWYRQAAGRGLQLLFYSVGIGQISSEVPQNLSASRPQDRQFILSSKKLLLSDSGFYLCAWSVVGFEQYFGPGTRLTVT.

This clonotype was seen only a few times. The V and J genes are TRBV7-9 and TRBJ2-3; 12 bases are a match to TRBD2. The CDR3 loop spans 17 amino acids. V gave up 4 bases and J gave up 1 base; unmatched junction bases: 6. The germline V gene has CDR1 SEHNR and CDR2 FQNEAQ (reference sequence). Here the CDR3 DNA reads TGTGCCAGCAGCTCACCGAGACTAGCGGGGGGCACAGATACGCAGTATTTT. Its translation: CASSSPRLAGGTDTQYF.

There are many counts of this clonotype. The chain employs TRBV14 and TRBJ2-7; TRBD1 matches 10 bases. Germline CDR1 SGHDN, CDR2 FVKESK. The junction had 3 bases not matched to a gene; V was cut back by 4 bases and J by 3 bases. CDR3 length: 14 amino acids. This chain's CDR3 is CASSPGQGIYEQYF. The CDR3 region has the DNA TGTGCCAGCAGCCCGGGACAGGGGATCTACGAGCAGTACTTC.

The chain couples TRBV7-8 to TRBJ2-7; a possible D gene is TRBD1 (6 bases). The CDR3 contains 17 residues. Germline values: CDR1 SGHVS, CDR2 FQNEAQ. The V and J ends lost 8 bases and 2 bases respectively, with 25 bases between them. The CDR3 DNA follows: TGTGCCAGCGGATTCTATGCCGTGACAGGTCCAACCTACGAGCAGTACTTC. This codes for CASGFYAVTGPTYEQYF.

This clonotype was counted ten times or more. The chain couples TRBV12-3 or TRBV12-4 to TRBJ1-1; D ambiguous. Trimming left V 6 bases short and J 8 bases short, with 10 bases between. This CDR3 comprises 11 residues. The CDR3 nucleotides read TGTGCCAGCAGAAAAGAAGTGGAAGCTTTCTTT. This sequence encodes CASRKEVEAFF.

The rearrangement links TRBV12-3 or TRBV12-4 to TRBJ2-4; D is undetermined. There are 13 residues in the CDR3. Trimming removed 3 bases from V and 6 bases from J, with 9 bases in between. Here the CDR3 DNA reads TGTGCCAGCAGTTTCCGGGCCGCAAACATTCAGTACTTC. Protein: CASSFRAANIQYF.